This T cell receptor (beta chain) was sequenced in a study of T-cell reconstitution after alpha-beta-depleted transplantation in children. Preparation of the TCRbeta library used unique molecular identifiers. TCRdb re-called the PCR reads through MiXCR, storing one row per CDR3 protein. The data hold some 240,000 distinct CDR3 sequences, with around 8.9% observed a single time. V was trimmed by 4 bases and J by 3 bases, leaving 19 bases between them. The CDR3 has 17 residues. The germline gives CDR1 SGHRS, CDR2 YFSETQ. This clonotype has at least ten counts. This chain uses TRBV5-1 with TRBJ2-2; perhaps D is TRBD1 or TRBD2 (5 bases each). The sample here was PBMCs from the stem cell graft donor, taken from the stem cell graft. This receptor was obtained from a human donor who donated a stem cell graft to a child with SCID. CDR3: CASSPYHPRGHTGELFF. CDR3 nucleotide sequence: TGCGCCAGCAGCCCCTACCATCCTCGGGGACACACCGGGGAGCTGTTTTTT.